This is a list of T cell receptor beta chains from one sample in a study of Graves' ophthalmopathy and Graves' hyperthyroidism. MiXCR was run by TCRdb on the multiplex PCR reads, yielding one entry per CDR3 protein. The sample carries about 400,000 distinct CDR3 sequences, around 19% recorded once. Sequenced material: peripheral blood. The receptors were gathered from a woman under 30 with Graves' ophthalmopathy. The CDR3 runs from the conserved cysteine through the conserved F or W. D genes are given only for firm matches. Size is omitted from some rows. Given values are once, few, many or a class for expanded clones.

cdr3_nt cdr3_aa v_call cdr3_length j_call d_call clone_size
TGTGCCAGCAGTCTGGGGGACAGACCTTTGCGCAATCAGCCCCAGCATTTT CASSLGDRPLRNQPQHF TRBV2 17 TRBJ1-5 TRBD1 .
TGTGCCAACGAATTCAAAACGTACCAAGAGACCCAGTACTTC CANEFKTYQETQYF TRBV28 14 TRBJ2-5 . .
TGTGCCTGGAGTATAACTCCTCCGGGACCTCTGCAGGCGAAAAATTCACCCCTCCACTTT CAWSITPPGPLQAKNSPLHF TRBV30 20 TRBJ1-6 . many
TGTGCCAGCTCACCAGGGGCCCCATATAATTCACCCCTCCACTTT CASSPGAPYNSPLHF TRBV18 15 TRBJ1-6 . few
TGCAGTGTCCCGTCCGGGACAGTTCAAGAGACCCAGTACTTC CSVPSGTVQETQYF TRBV20-1 14 TRBJ2-5 TRBD1 many
TGTGCCAGCTCACCGCTGGGACAGCTCTCTGGAAACACCATATATTTT CASSPLGQLSGNTIYF TRBV18 16 TRBJ1-3 TRBD1 .
TGTGCCAGCAGTGAAATAGTCGGAGGGCTGGACACTGAAGCTTTCTTT CASSEIVGGLDTEAFF TRBV6-1 16 TRBJ1-1 . once
TGTGCCAGCAGCTCTCTCCCGACGGATACTGAAGCTTTCTTT CASSSLPTDTEAFF TRBV9 14 TRBJ1-1 . .
TGTGCCAGCAGTTTAGAGGGGGAGACCCAGTACTTC CASSLEGETQYF TRBV12-3/TRBV12-4 12 TRBJ2-5 . many
TGTGCCAGCAGCAGTCATCGGGGACGTAGGAATTCACCCCTCCACTTT CASSSHRGRRNSPLHF TRBV7-2 16 TRBJ1-6 . .
TGTGCCAGCAGTTACTCCTGGCTAGCGGGCTCCTACGAGCAGTACTTC CASSYSWLAGSYEQYF TRBV6-2/TRBV6-3 16 TRBJ2-7 TRBD2 many
TGTGCCGGCAGACCGGGGGGACGAAGCACCGGGGAGCTGTTTTTT CAGRPGGRSTGELFF TRBV6-1 15 TRBJ2-2 TRBD2 many
TGTGCCAGCAGTTACGGACTACCAAACATTCAGTACTTC CASSYGLPNIQYF TRBV6-2/TRBV6-3 13 TRBJ2-4 . many
TGTGCCAGCAGTCCCTGGACAGGGACCCAGCGGGGTCACTCCTACGAGCAGTACTTC CASSPWTGTQRGHSYEQYF TRBV6-2/TRBV6-3 19 TRBJ2-7 . .
TGTGCCAGCAGTTGGGATAGGGAGACCCAGTACTTC CASSWDRETQYF TRBV27 12 TRBJ2-5 . many
TGTGCCAGCGGAGAAAGGGGGAACACTGAAGCTTTCTTT CASGERGNTEAFF TRBV28 13 TRBJ1-1 . many
TGTGCCAGCAGCTCCGGGACAGGGGGTTTTCATGGCTACACCTTC CASSSGTGGFHGYTF TRBV4-2 15 TRBJ1-2 TRBD1 once
TGTGCCAGCAGCTTAATGCGCTCTGGGGCCAACGTCCTGACTTTC CASSLMRSGANVLTF TRBV7-3 15 TRBJ2-6 . few
TGTGCCAGCAGTTCCGGGACATACCAGAACACTGAAGCTTTCTTT CASSSGTYQNTEAFF TRBV12-3/TRBV12-4 15 TRBJ1-1 . many
TGTGCCAGCAGCGACGGGACAGGGCCTGAAGCTTTCTTT CASSDGTGPEAFF TRBV7-3 13 TRBJ1-1 TRBD1 many
TGTGCCAGCAGCTTAAATAGGGAGCAGTTCTTC CASSLNREQFF TRBV7-2 11 TRBJ2-1 . many
TGTGCCACCAGTGATCAAAATATAGCGGGAGGGGGCACAGATACGCAGTATTTT CATSDQNIAGGGTDTQYF TRBV24-1 18 TRBJ2-3 TRBD2 few
TGTGCCAGCAGTTATCACATCTCCTACGAGCAGTACTTC CASSYHISYEQYF TRBV6-5 13 TRBJ2-7 . many
TGCAGTGCTAGATCGCCGCTGGGGAACACTGAAGCTTTCTTT CSARSPLGNTEAFF TRBV20-1 14 TRBJ1-1 . many
TGCGCCAGCAGCCAACCTTGGGACAGGAGAGAAGAGCAGTACTTC CASSQPWDRREEQYF TRBV4-1 15 TRBJ2-7 TRBD1 many
TGTGCCTGGAGTGGCTTTTACGAGCAGTACTTC CAWSGFYEQYF TRBV30 11 TRBJ2-7 . few
TGTGCCAGCAGACCACTCAGGGAGGTCGAGCAGTACTTC CASRPLREVEQYF TRBV6-2/TRBV6-3 13 TRBJ2-7 . many
TGTGCCAGCAGCGTAGGCGGGAGGTTTAGCTACGAGCAGTACTTC CASSVGGRFSYEQYF TRBV9 15 TRBJ2-7 TRBD2 few
TGTGCCAGCAGCCCCGACAGGGTCGGCTACGAGCAGTACTTC CASSPDRVGYEQYF TRBV18 14 TRBJ2-7 TRBD1 many
TGTGCCAGCACCCTAGGGAGGGGTCTCTACGAGCAGTACTTC CASTLGRGLYEQYF TRBV28 14 TRBJ2-7 TRBD2 many
TGCGCCAGCAGCTTGGTACACGAGGGGACTGGGGCCAACGTCCTGACTTTC CASSLVHEGTGANVLTF TRBV5-1 17 TRBJ2-6 . many
TGCAGTGCTAGAGATATGGGAGAGCTGGAGCAGTACTTC CSARDMGELEQYF TRBV20-1 13 TRBJ2-7 . .
TGTGCCAGCACCCTGGACAGGGCCCGCTCTGGGGCCAACGTCCTGACTTTC CASTLDRARSGANVLTF TRBV28 17 TRBJ2-6 TRBD1 once
TGTGCCAGCAGTTACCCGGGACTACCGTACGAGCAGTACTTC CASSYPGLPYEQYF TRBV6-5 14 TRBJ2-7 TRBD2 many
TGTGCCAGCAGCCCCAGGGGGCGCGGGAATAATTCACCCCTCCACTTT CASSPRGRGNNSPLHF TRBV6-1 16 TRBJ1-6 TRBD1 many
TGTGCCAGCAGTCCCCGCACAGGGGGCCCCAATCAGCCCCAGCATTTT CASSPRTGGPNQPQHF TRBV12-3/TRBV12-4 16 TRBJ1-5 TRBD1 many
TGTGCCAGCAGTGAACGGCGGGGGCGGCCCTACGAGCAGTACTTC CASSERRGRPYEQYF TRBV6-1 15 TRBJ2-7 . .
TGTGCCAGCAGTTACTCGAGGGGGCGGGGGTATCAGCCCCAGCATTTT CASSYSRGRGYQPQHF TRBV6-2/TRBV6-3 16 TRBJ1-5 TRBD1 many
TGTGCCAGCAGCCAAGCGGCGGGAAACTACGAGCAGTACTTC CASSQAAGNYEQYF TRBV3-1 14 TRBJ2-7 . many
TGCAGCGCTACAGGGGGGCCGAACACTGAAGCTTTCTTT CSATGGPNTEAFF TRBV29-1 13 TRBJ1-1 TRBD1 many
TGTGCCACCAGCCTCACGGGGGGAAATTCACCCCTCCACTTT CATSLTGGNSPLHF TRBV15 14 TRBJ1-6 . .
TGCGCCAGCAGCCATCCCGCGGGGGTGAGTCAGGCAAACATTCAGTACTTC CASSHPAGVSQANIQYF TRBV4-1 17 TRBJ2-4 TRBD2 many
TGTGCCAGCAGTTACTCTGAGGGGAGCTCCTACGAGCAGTACTTC CASSYSEGSSYEQYF TRBV6-5 15 TRBJ2-7 . many
TGCGCCAGCAGTCCGCCGGGACAGGGGCGCCCCTCTCCCTACGAGCAGTACTTC CASSPPGQGRPSPYEQYF TRBV5-1 18 TRBJ2-7 TRBD1 many
TGTGCCAGCAAACGTTCCGGAGGGACCACTGAAGCTTTCTTT CASKRSGGTTEAFF TRBV6-5 14 TRBJ1-1 . many
TGTGCCAGCAACCCCGGGACGGCGAACACTGAAGCTTTCTTT CASNPGTANTEAFF TRBV7-9 14 TRBJ1-1 . many
TGTGCCAGCAGTGAAGGAAGGGAAGCGCGAACTGGCTACACCTTC CASSEGREARTGYTF TRBV2 15 TRBJ1-2 . many
TGCGCCAGCAGCCAAGGGGAAGCCTACGAGCAGTACTTC CASSQGEAYEQYF TRBV4-1 13 TRBJ2-7 . many
TGTGCCAGCAGTTTAGACAGGGGGGCTAACACTGAAGCTTTCTTT CASSLDRGANTEAFF TRBV27 15 TRBJ1-1 TRBD1 many
TGTGCCAGCAGTGCTACCCAAACAGAGACCCAGTACTTC CASSATQTETQYF TRBV25-1 13 TRBJ2-5 . many
TGTGCCAGCAGTTACTCGAGATTGCCTAAAGAGACCCAGTACTTC CASSYSRLPKETQYF TRBV6-5 15 TRBJ2-5 . many
TGTGCCTCCGGTTTGGGGGGTCTCGACGAGCAGTACTTC CASGLGGLDEQYF TRBV30 13 TRBJ2-7 . .
TGTGCCAGCAGCCAAGGACAGGGATCCGGCTACACCTTC CASSQGQGSGYTF TRBV6-1 13 TRBJ1-2 TRBD1 .
TGCAGTGCTAGAGACCGGACAGGGTTCTCACCCCTCCACTTT CSARDRTGFSPLHF TRBV20-1 14 TRBJ1-6 TRBD1 once
TGTGCCAGCAGTTCCCTAACAGGGGAGGTGCGAACTGAAGCTTTCTTT CASSSLTGEVRTEAFF TRBV12-3/TRBV12-4 16 TRBJ1-1 TRBD1 many